The present TCR beta chain was sequenced within a study of blood T cells in healthy people across ages. For the second PCR, which ran for about 6 to 12 cycles, a sample-barcoded 5' primer and a J-beta primer mix were used. Each CDR3 protein is one row after TCRdb ran MiXCR on the 5' RACE reads. Of about 1,800,000 distinct CDR3 sequences detected, 28% appear once; the ten largest clones hold 7.7%. Whole-study findings and limits: Conclusively comparing naive with antigen-experienced cells was impossible with unsorted PBMCs.

This clonotype came up a few times. The antigen remains unidentified. Germline values: CDR1 SGHTA, CDR2 FQGNSA. The CDR3 has 15 residues. The V and J ends lost 2 bases and 5 bases respectively, with 13 bases between them. This receptor was obtained from a woman in her twenties or thirties in good health. The sample consisted of blood. The rearrangement joins TRBV7-2 to TRBJ1-5; no firm D call. CDR3 sequence reads: CASSLSQGNYQPQHF. CDR3 bases: TGTGCCAGCAGCTTAAGTCAAGGGAACTATCAGCCCCAGCATTTT.